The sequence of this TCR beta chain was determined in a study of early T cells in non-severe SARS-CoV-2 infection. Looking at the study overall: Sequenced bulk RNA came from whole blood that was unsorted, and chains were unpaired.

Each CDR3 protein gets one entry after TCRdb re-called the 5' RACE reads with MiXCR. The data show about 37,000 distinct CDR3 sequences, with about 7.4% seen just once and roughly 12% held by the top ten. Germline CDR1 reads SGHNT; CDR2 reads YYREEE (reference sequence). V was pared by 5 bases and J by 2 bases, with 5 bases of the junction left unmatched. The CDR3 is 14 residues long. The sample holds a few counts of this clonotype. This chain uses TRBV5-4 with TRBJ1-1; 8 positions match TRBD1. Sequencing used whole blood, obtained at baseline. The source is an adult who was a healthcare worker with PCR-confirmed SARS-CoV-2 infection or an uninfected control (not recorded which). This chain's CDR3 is CASRGDRRNTEAFF. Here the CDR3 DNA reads TGTGCCAGCAGGGGGGACAGGAGAAACACTGAAGCTTTCTTT.